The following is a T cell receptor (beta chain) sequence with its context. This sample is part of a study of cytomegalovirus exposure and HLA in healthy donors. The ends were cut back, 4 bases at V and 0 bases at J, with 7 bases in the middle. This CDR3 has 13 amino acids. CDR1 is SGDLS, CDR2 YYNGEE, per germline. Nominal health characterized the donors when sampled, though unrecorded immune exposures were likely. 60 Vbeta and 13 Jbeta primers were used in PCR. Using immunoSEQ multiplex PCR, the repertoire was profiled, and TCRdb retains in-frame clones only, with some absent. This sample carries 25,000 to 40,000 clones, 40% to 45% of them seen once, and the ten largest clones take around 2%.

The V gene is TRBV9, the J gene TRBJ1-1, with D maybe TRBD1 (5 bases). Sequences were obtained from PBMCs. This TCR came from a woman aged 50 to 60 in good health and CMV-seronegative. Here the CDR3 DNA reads TGTGCCAGCAGCCCAGGGCTGAACACTGAAGCTTTCTTT. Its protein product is CASSPGLNTEAFF.